This T cell receptor (beta chain) came from a study of neurological immune-mediated disorders. The cDNA was synthesized by 5'RACE incorporating 10-nucleotide random UMIs. TCRdb called the 5' RACE reads again in MiXCR, with one record for every CDR3 protein. The table shows roughly 60,000 distinct CDR3 sequences, with around 10% occurring only once. Time point here: longitudinal time-point 2. Trimming took 5 bases from V and 4 from J, leaving 8 bases between them. Looked up from germline, CDR1 is MDHEN and CDR2 is SYDVKM. This CDR3 region has 13 residues. This clonotype appeared many times. Sequencing was carried out using PBMCs. This sequence joins TRBV28 and TRBJ2-2; tentative D call: TRBD1 (5 bases). The TCR was taken from a man in his thirties or forties in good health. This CDR3 is CASSPDSTGELFF. The CDR3 DNA follows: TGTGCCAGCAGTCCTGACAGCACCGGGGAGCTGTTTTTT.